One sample yielded the 29 T cell receptor beta chains listed below, sequenced in a study of high-grade serous ovarian cancer treatment subgroups. TCRdb's copy holds only in-frame clones and misses some; the assay was immunoSEQ multiplex PCR. The data contain about 10,000 clones, roughly two thirds of them singletons. The tumor samples were collected prior to definitive surgery or chemotherapy. Sequencing was done on a sample of tumor tissue. The receptors shown here come from a human donor with high-grade serous ovarian cancer.

The V call is TRBV7-2, the J call TRBJ2-7, with D possibly being TRBD1 (6 bases). The CDR3 consists of 14 residues. Trimming removed 4 bases from V and 1 base from J, with 11 bases in between. In germline, CDR1 is SGHTA, CDR2 FQGNSA. The CDR3 DNA sequence: TGTGCCAGCAGCTCTAACAGGGAATCCTACGAGCAGTACTTC. Translated, it gives CASSSNRESYEQYF.

This clone occurred a few times. In nucleotides, the CDR3 is TGTGCCAGTAGGACTAGCGGGAGTAACGAGCAGTACTTC. Encoded protein: CASRTSGSNEQYF. The V and J genes are TRBV19 and TRBJ2-7; 12 nucleotides line up with TRBD2. CDR1 is LNHDA, CDR2 SQIVND, per germline (reference sequence). J was trimmed by 5 bases and V by 6 bases; bases with no gene match: 2. This CDR3 region has 13 residues.

The chain couples TRBV9 to TRBJ2-7; 13 bases agree with TRBD2. The CDR3 has 16 residues. V shed 2 bases, J shed 5 bases, and the junction held 7 bases outside the gene matches. Germline CDR1 reads SGDLS; CDR2 reads YYNGEE. The DNA of the CDR3 is TGTGCCAGCAGCGTCGGTACCGGACTAGCGGGAGACGAGCAGTACTTC. Translation gives CASSVGTGLAGDEQYF.

The chain joins TRBV19 to TRBJ1-5; a possible D gene is TRBD1 (5 bases). CDR3 length equals 15 residues. Per germline, CDR1 LNHDA and CDR2 SQIVND (reference sequence). V gave up 2 bases and J gave up 5 bases, with 13 bases separating them. The CDR3 DNA reads as TGTGCCAGTAGTATAATCGCCCGGGGGGATCAGCCCCAGCATTTT. Translation: CASSIIARGDQPQHF.

This clone has more than one count but fewer than ten. J is TRBJ2-7 and V is TRBV7-9; D is undetermined. Trimming took 1 base from V and 4 from J, leaving 5 bases between them. Germline CDR1 reads SEHNR; CDR2 reads FQNEAQ (reference sequence). The CDR3 is 12 amino acids. Here the CDR3 reads CASSLDPYEQYF. CDR3 coding DNA: TGTGCCAGCAGCTTAGACCCTTACGAGCAGTACTTC.

This sequence joins TRBV28 and TRBJ1-1, with D perhaps matching TRBD1 (5 bases). Trimming took 7 bases from V and 4 from J, leaving 19 bases between them. The CDR3 is 15 amino acids. Germline V gene sequence: CDR1 MDHEN, CDR2 SYDVKM. DNA of the CDR3: TGTGCCAGCAATGCGGCTGCAGGGTTCTCCACTGAAGCTTTCTTT. Its translation: CASNAAAGFSTEAFF.

J is TRBJ2-1 and V is TRBV6-5; D remains ambiguous. Trimming took 1 base from V and 7 from J, leaving 8 bases between them. Germline CDR1 reads MNHEY; CDR2 reads SVGAGI. The CDR3 covers 13 residues. The CDR3 DNA follows: TGTGCCAGCAGTTACTACCGGAATAATGAGCAGTTCTTC. Its translation is CASSYYRNNEQFF.

This sequence joins TRBV4-1 and TRBJ1-6; 10 positions agree with TRBD1. The trim removed 4 bases at V and 5 bases at J, leaving 11 bases unmatched. The CDR3 spans 18 residues. The germline gives CDR1 MGHRA, CDR2 YSYEKL. Written as DNA, the CDR3 is TGCGCCAGCAGCCGGAAATCGACAGGGGGCCAACATAATTCACCCCTCCACTTT. Protein sequence: CASSRKSTGGQHNSPLHF.

The chain uses TRBV30 and TRBJ1-4; D is undetermined. Germline loops: CDR1 GTSNPN, CDR2 SVGIG (reference sequence). Trimming took off 0 bases at V and 7 bases at J, with 9 bases between the two ends. There are 13 residues in the CDR3. In DNA form, the CDR3 reads TGTGCCTGGAGTGTGACACTAGGTGAAAAACTGTTTTTT. As protein: CAWSVTLGEKLFF.

The chain carries TRBV13 and TRBJ2-1; 8 positions agree with TRBD2. The V and J ends lost 1 base and 6 bases, in that order; junction bases with no gene match: 5. Germline assignment: CDR1 PRHDT and CDR2 FYEKMQ (reference sequence). The length of the CDR3 is 15 residues. The CDR3 loop is CASSLAAGVLNEQFF. The CDR3 coding sequence is TGTGCCAGCAGCTTAGCAGCGGGAGTCCTCAATGAGCAGTTCTTC.

The J gene is TRBJ2-7, the V gene TRBV6-6; possibly TRBD2 for D (5 bases). Trimming pared 8 bases from V and 3 bases from J, leaving 11 bases between. The germline V gene has CDR1 MNHNY and CDR2 SVGAGI (reference sequence). The CDR3 is 12 amino acids. The CDR3 reads CASVATLYEQYF. Here the CDR3 DNA reads TGTGCCAGCGTAGCGACCCTCTACGAGCAGTACTTC.

The chain uses TRBV10-3 and TRBJ2-2; weak D call: TRBD2 (6 bases). Trimming took off 1 base at V and 3 bases at J, with 12 bases between the two ends. The CDR3 has 16 residues. The V gene's germline CDR1 is ENHRY and CDR2 SYGVKD. The CDR3 protein is CAISEWGSGDTGELFF. CDR3 in DNA: TGTGCCATCAGTGAGTGGGGTTCGGGAGACACCGGGGAGCTGTTTTTT.

The chain uses TRBV6-5 and TRBJ1-4, with D perhaps TRBD1 (5 bases). Deletions cut 8 bases from V and 6 bases from J, with 13 bases between. This CDR3 is built from 13 residues. Germline-derived CDR1 and CDR2 are MNHEY and SVGAGI. CDR3 bases: TGTGCCAGCTCGCCGGGGGGTTATGAAAAACTGTTTTTT. It codes for CASSPGGYEKLFF.

This rearrangement joins TRBV7-2 to TRBJ2-7, with D possibly matching TRBD2 (5 bases). The length of the CDR3 is 14 residues. Germline values: CDR1 SGHTA, CDR2 FQGNSA. V dropped 4 bases and J dropped 2 bases, with 12 bases sitting between them. The CDR3 DNA reads as TGTGCCAGCAGCTCTATAGGACTTCCCTACGAGCAGTACTTC. This gives the protein CASSSIGLPYEQYF.

The chain recombines TRBV28 with TRBJ1-2; 10 nucleotides line up with TRBD1. The CDR3 has 14 residues. Trimming took 2 bases from V and 4 from J; bases not matched to a gene: 1. Germline V lookup: CDR1 MDHEN, CDR2 SYDVKM. CDR3 DNA sequence: TGTGCCAGCAGTTTAGACAGGGGGCTCTATGGCTACACCTTC. Translation: CASSLDRGLYGYTF.

This clone was detected a few times. The V and J genes are TRBV6-5 and TRBJ1-2, with TRBD1 identical over 10 bases. The V and J ends lost 5 bases and 5 bases, in that order; junction bases with no gene match: 5. Per the germline V gene, CDR1 is MNHEY and CDR2 is SVGAGI. The CDR3 is 14 amino acids. The DNA of the CDR3 is TGTGCCAGCAGTCGCGGGACAGGGGTGTATGGCTACACCTTC. This encodes CASSRGTGVYGYTF.

On this clone itself: One end of the junction does not line up with germline, which may come from a read error. The chain is built from TRBV7-7 and TRBJ1-5; D perhaps matches TRBD1 (6 bases). CDR3 length: 20 residues. Germline CDR1 reads SSHAT; CDR2 reads FNYEAQ (reference sequence). This chain's CDR3 is CASSLETTGREAYSNQPQHF. The CDR3 DNA is TGTGCTAGCAGCTTAGAAACCACAGGGAGGGAGGCGTATAGCAATCAGCCCCAGCATTTT.

By share, this clone ranks as medium-sized. V usage is TRBV10-3 and J usage is TRBJ1-1, with 9 bases fitting TRBD1. Germline V gene sequence: CDR1 ENHRY, CDR2 SYGVKD. With V trimmed by 3 bases and J by 8 bases, 4 bases remained unmatched. There are 13 residues in the CDR3. CDR3 bases: TGTGCCATCAGTGATAGACAGGGGGACGAAGCTTTCTTT. As protein: CAISDRQGDEAFF.

This clone has a single count. The chain carries TRBV27 and TRBJ1-2; possible D gene TRBD1, 5 bases. Trimming pared 5 bases from V and 3 bases from J, leaving 13 bases between. The length of the CDR3 is 14 residues. From germline, CDR1 is MNHEY and CDR2 SMNVEV (reference sequence). The CDR3 loop reads CASSPRAIHYGYTF. As DNA, the CDR3 is TGTGCCAGCAGTCCCAGGGCAATCCACTATGGCTACACCTTC.

This clone appeared once. The chain combines TRBV10-3 with TRBJ1-2, with 10 bases fitting TRBD1. The CDR3 is 17 residues long. Per germline, CDR1 ENHRY and CDR2 SYGVKD. V shed 6 bases and J 1 base; nucleotides not matched to a gene: 11. The CDR3 DNA reads TGTGCCATCAGCCCCGGGGCGGGACAGGGGAGTAACTATGGCTACACCTTC. It encodes CAISPGAGQGSNYGYTF.

A single count supports this clone. The chain carries TRBV28 and TRBJ2-1; no definite D call. The V and J ends lost 4 bases and 6 bases respectively, with 16 bases between them. The CDR3 covers 15 residues. Per germline, CDR1 MDHEN and CDR2 SYDVKM. CDR3 protein: CASSWKVERGNEQFF. The DNA for the CDR3 is TGTGCCAGCAGTTGGAAGGTAGAGCGTGGCAATGAGCAGTTCTTC.

This clone was picked up one time. The rearrangement links TRBV14 to TRBJ2-7; D tentatively reads TRBD1 or TRBD2 (5 bases each). The CDR3 loop spans 13 amino acids. V shed 5 bases and J shed 1 base, with 9 bases lying between them. CDR1 and CDR2 (germline): SGHDN, FVKESK. CDR3 amino acids: CASSAWGSYEQYF. Written as DNA, the CDR3 is TGTGCCAGCAGCGCCTGGGGGTCCTACGAGCAGTACTTC.

This clone appeared a few times. The rearrangement uses TRBV2 and TRBJ1-1; D possibly corresponds to TRBD1 (5 bases). CDR1 is SNHLY and CDR2 is FYNNEI in the germline V gene. Trimming took 6 bases from V and 0 from J, leaving 17 bases between them. The CDR3 spans 16 residues. CDR3 in DNA: TGTGCCAGCAGCCGACAGCTAAGGGGCATGAACACTGAAGCTTTCTTT. Translated, it gives CASSRQLRGMNTEAFF. Variable domain in full (rest from reference TRBV2 and TRBJ1-1): EPEVTQTPSHQVTQMGQEVILRCVPISNHLYFYWYRQILGQKVEFLVSFYNNEISEKSEIFDDQFSVERPDGSNFTLKIRSTKLEDSAMYFCASSRQLRGMNTEAFFGQGTRLTVV.

This clone is judged large (0.1 to 1%). The V call is TRBV5-1, the J call TRBJ2-1; the D is unclear. This CDR3 spans 12 amino acids. The germline V gene has CDR1 SGHRS and CDR2 YFSETQ. Trimming took 4 bases from V and 6 from J, leaving 8 bases between them. The CDR3 nucleotides read TGCGCCAGCAGCCTGCAGACCAATGAGCAGTTCTTC. Protein sequence: CASSLQTNEQFF.

The V gene is TRBV4-1, the J gene TRBJ1-5; D unclear. The CDR3 spans 16 residues. The ends were cut back, 0 bases at V and 3 bases at J, with 12 bases in the middle. Germline V gives CDR1 MGHRA, CDR2 YSYEKL. CDR3 loop: CASSQDPGGNNQPQHF. The CDR3 nucleotides are TGCGCCAGCAGCCAAGACCCGGGTGGGAACAATCAGCCCCAGCATTTT.

The genes are TRBV7-2 and TRBJ2-2, with D perhaps matching TRBD1 (6 bases). This CDR3 region has 15 residues. Germline V gives CDR1 SGHTA, CDR2 FQGNSA. Trimming stripped 6 bases from V and 5 bases from J, with 16 bases between. The CDR3 loop is CASRPPTTGTGELFF. The CDR3 DNA reads TGTGCCAGCAGACCCCCTACTACAGGGACCGGGGAGCTGTTTTTT.

CDR3 sequence (DNA): TGTGCCAGCTCACCACCGACAGGGGGCGCGCGGTATGGCTACACCTTC. Residues: CASSPPTGGARYGYTF. The chain combines TRBV18 with TRBJ1-2; TRBD1 matches 10 bases. This CDR3 contains 16 residues. The germline gives CDR1 KGHSH, CDR2 LQKENI. Germline trimming cut 0 bases from V and 5 bases from J; bases unmatched to any gene: 6.

The rearrangement uses TRBV9 and TRBJ2-1; no clear D gene. V shed 4 bases and J shed 8 bases, with 10 bases lying between them. The CDR3 spans 12 residues. Germline CDR1 SGDLS, CDR2 YYNGEE. CDR3 residues: CASSPRTDEQFF. CDR3 coding DNA: TGTGCCAGCAGCCCCCGGACGGATGAGCAGTTCTTC.

V is TRBV11-3 and J is TRBJ2-7, with a tentative D call TRBD1 (6 bases). The CDR3 runs 13 residues. V was pared by 4 bases and J by 5 bases, with 12 bases between. CDR1 is SGHNT, CDR2 YENEEA, per germline. CDR3 coding DNA: TGTGCCAGCAGCTCGCAGGGGTCTAACGAGCAGTACTTC. It specifies CASSSQGSNEQYF. The entire variable domain, with the rest obtained from reference TRBV11-3 and TRBJ2-7, is as follows: EAGVVQSPRYKIIEKKQPVAFWCNPISGHNTLYWYLQNLGQGPELLIRYENEEAVDDSQLPKDRFSAERLKGVDSTLKIQPAELGDSAVYLCASSSQGSNEQYFGPGTRLTVT.